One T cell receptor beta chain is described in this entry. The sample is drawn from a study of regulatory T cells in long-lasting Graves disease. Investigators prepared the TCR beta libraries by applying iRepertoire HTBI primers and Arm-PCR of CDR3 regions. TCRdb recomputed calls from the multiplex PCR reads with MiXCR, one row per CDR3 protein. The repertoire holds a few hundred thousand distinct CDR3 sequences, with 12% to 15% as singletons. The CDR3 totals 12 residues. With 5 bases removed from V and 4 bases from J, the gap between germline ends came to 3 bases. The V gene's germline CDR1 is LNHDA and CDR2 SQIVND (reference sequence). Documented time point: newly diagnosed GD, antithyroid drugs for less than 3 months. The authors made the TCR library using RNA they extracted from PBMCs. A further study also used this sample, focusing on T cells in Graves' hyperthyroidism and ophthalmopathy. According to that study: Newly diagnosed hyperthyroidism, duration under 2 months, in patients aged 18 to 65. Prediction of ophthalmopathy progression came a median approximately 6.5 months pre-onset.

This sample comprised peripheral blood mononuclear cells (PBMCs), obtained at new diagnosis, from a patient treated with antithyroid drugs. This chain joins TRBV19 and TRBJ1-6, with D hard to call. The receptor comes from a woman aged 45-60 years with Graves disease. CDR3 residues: CASSRYNSPLHF. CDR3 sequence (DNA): TGTGCCAGTAGTCGGTATAATTCACCCCTCCACTTT. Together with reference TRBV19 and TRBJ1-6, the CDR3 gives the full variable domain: DGGITQSPKYLFRKEGQNVTLSCEQNLNHDAMYWYRQDPGQGLRLIYYSQIVNDFQKGDIAEGYSVSREKKESFPLTVTSAQKNPTAFYLCASSRYNSPLHFGNGTRLTVT.